The T cell receptor (beta chain) described here comes from a study of cytomegalovirus exposure and HLA in healthy donors (dated by TCRdb to about 2017). As for the study more broadly: A later analysis indicated that the 90 to 150 validation repertoires were generated on the platform also employed for the roughly 650 repertoires of the first cohort. The study combined high-throughput TCR immunosequencing, statistical association of individual TCRs with disease status, and machine learning to predict cytomegalovirus infection status. A separate validation cohort of over a hundred different subjects was used in addition to the roughly 620-subject first cohort. The study aimed to test whether cataloging public T cell receptors could reveal signatures of past pathogen exposure. The study at large found these results: Most TCR sequences were observed very rarely across donors, whereas some public TCRs were present in many individuals. The authors suggested that the approach could potentially be extended to other disease states and immunological phenotypes. The study gave a list of 150 to 200 TCR beta chains associated with cytomegalovirus. The classifier was reported to diagnose cytomegalovirus status with high specificity and sensitivity in both the original cohort and the validation cohort. A later analysis lacked HLA typing for the validation cohort, so it scored co-occurrence in that cohort across all 120 or so repertoires. A few of the identified cytomegalovirus-associated TCR beta chains were confirmed in vitro to be specific for cytomegalovirus antigens. A later analysis found that TCRs clustered in the first cohort also tended to co-occur in the roughly 110 validation repertoires, with 90% to 95% of cluster scores above 0.

The library was built by means of the immunoSEQ multiplex PCR assay. As for the authors' bioinformatics: A statistical classification framework was built for diagnosing cytomegalovirus status from the catalog of TCR beta chain sequences. TCRdb's version of the immuneACCESS table is confined to in-frame rearrangements and falls short of the full clone set. An unresolved V gene accounts for under half of the shortfall where checked; the remainder is of unknown origin. That table furnishes V, J and clone size, whereas the DNA furnished D and trimming. Across this sample there are 100,000 to 150,000 clones, with 95% to 97% seen only once. The ten largest clones add up to about 1.7% of the sample. On this clone: Its cognate antigen has yet to be identified. No per-base quality is available; no much larger clone lies one base away.

The donors were included in the validation cohort of 120 subjects, a group kept apart from the roughly 690-subject first cohort. The germline V gene (reference sequence) provides CDR1 LNHNV and CDR2 YYDKDF. From V the trimming removes 1 base and from J it removes 7 bases, while the gene matches leave 8 bases of the junction unaccounted for. Spanning cysteine to phenylalanine, the CDR3 consists of 15 amino acids. CDR3 DNA is the only sequence kept; it has 45 bases, read in frame from the first base. This TCR derives from a man between 18 and 29 years old in good health and CMV-seronegative. The V and J segments used are TRBV15 and TRBJ1-1; 8 nucleotides in the junction match TRBD1. Sequencing was done on a sample of PBMCs. DNA sequence: TGTGCCACCAGCAGAGGGACAGGGCTTGTCCTTGAAGCTTTCTTT. Its product reads: CATSRGTGLVLEAFF.